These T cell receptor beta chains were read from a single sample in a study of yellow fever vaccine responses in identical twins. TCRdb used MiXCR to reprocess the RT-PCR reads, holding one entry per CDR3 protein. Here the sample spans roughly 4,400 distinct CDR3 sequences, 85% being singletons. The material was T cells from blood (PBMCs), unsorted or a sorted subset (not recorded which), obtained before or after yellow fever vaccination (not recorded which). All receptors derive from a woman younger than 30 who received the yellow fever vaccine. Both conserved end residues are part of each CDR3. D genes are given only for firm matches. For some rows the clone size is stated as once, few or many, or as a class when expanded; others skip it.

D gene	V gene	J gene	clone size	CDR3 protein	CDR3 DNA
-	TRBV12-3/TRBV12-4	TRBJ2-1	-	CASSLGTTYNEQFF	TGTGCCAGCAGTTTGGGCACAACCTACAATGAGCAGTTCTTC
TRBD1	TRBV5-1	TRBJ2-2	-	CASSLDRGTGELFF	TGCGCCAGCAGCTTGGACAGGGGTACCGGGGAGCTGTTTTTT
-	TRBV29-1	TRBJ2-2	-	CSVEDHNTGELFF	TGCAGCGTTGAAGACCACAACACCGGGGAGCTGTTTTTT
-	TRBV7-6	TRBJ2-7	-	CASSSSQGSYEQYF	TGTGCCAGCAGCTCCTCTCAGGGCTCCTACGAGCAGTACTTC
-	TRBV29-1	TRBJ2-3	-	CSVRELTSTDTQYF	TGCAGCGTCCGTGAGCTTACTAGCACAGATACGCAGTATTTT
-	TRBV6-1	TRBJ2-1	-	CASSSGDYNEQFF	TGTGCCAGCAGCTCCGGGGACTACAATGAGCAGTTCTTC
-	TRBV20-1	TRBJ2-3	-	CSARDRPDTQYF	TGCAGTGCTAGAGATCGCCCGGATACGCAGTATTTT
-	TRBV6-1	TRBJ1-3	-	CASRPGDGNTIYF	TGTGCCAGCAGACCGGGGGACGGAAACACCATATATTTT
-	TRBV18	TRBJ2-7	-	CASSPTHAQGEQYF	TGTGCCAGCTCACCGACACATGCACAGGGCGAGCAGTACTTC
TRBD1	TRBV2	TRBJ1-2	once	CASSAEGAHYGYTF	TGTGCCAGCAGTGCGGAGGGGGCACACTATGGCTACACCTTC
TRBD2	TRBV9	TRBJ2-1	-	CASSPSGGRNNEQFF	TGTGCCAGCAGCCCTAGCGGGGGACGGAACAATGAGCAGTTCTTC
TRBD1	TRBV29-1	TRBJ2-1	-	CSVDQGVSSYNEQFF	TGCAGCGTTGATCAGGGGGTAAGCTCCTACAATGAGCAGTTCTTC
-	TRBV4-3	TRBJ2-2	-	CASSTRRKVATGELFF	TGCGCCAGCAGCACCCGGCGGAAAGTGGCCACCGGGGAGCTGTTTTTT
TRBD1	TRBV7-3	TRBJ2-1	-	CASTLTGDSYNEQFF	TGTGCCAGCACCCTGACAGGGGATTCCTACAATGAGCAGTTCTTC
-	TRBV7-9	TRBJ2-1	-	CASSSDTHGGRNEQFF	TGTGCCAGCAGCTCGGACACCCACGGAGGTAGGAATGAGCAGTTCTTC
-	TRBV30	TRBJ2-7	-	CAWSNFGTTSF	TGTGCCTGGAGTAACTTTGGGACGACGAGCTTC
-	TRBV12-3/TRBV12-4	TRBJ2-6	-	CASSLRGEGANVLTF	TGTGCCAGCAGTTTGAGGGGCGAGGGGGCCAACGTCCTGACTTTC
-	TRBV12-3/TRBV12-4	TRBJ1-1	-	CASSLREIATEAFF	TGTGCCAGCAGTTTAAGGGAAATAGCCACTGAAGCTTTCTTT
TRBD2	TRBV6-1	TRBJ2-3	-	CASSSGGPGYTQYF	TGTGCCAGCAGTAGCGGGGGGCCCGGGTATACGCAGTATTTT
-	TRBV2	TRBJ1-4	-	CASSEGEGINEKLFF	TGTGCCAGCAGTGAAGGCGAGGGGATTAATGAAAAACTGTTTTTT
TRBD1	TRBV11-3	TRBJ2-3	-	CASSGQATDTQYF	TGTGCCAGCAGCGGACAGGCTACAGATACGCAGTATTTT
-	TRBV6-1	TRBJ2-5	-	CASRGQGSQETQYF	TGTGCCAGCAGGGGTCAGGGGTCCCAAGAGACCCAGTACTTC
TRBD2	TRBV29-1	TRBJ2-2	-	CSVALRLAGDTGELFF	TGCAGCGTTGCCCTAAGACTAGCGGGAGACACCGGGGAGCTGTTTTTT
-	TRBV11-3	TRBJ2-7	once	CASSSLVGRESEQYF	TGTGCCAGCAGCTCCTTGGTGGGCAGGGAGAGCGAGCAGTACTTC
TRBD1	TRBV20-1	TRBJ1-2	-	CSASEDRVGTNYGYTF	TGCAGTGCTTCCGAGGACAGGGTGGGCACTAACTATGGCTACACCTTC
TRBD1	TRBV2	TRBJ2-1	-	CASSEQGASGNEQFF	TGTGCCAGCAGTGAACAGGGGGCTTCTGGCAATGAGCAGTTCTTC
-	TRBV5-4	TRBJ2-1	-	CASSLKNYNEQFF	TGTGCCAGCAGCCTAAAAAATTACAATGAGCAGTTCTTC
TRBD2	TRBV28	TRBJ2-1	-	CASSYNGVTSAGPGEQFF	TGTGCCAGCAGTTACAACGGGGTGACTAGCGCGGGGCCGGGGGAGCAGTTCTTC
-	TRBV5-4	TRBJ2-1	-	CASSPFQGFHNEQFF	TGTGCCAGCAGCCCCTTTCAAGGGTTCCACAATGAGCAGTTCTTC
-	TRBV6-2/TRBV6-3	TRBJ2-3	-	CASSYYIVADTQYF	TGTGCCAGCAGTTACTATATAGTCGCAGATACGCAGTATTTT
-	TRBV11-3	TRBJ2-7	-	CASTGLSTYEQYF	TGTGCCAGCACGGGACTTTCCACTTACGAGCAGTACTTC
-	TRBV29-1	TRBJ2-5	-	CSVRTGFETQYF	TGCAGCGTTCGAACAGGGTTCGAGACCCAGTACTTC
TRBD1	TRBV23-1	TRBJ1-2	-	CATEGGTGQYGYTF	TGCGCCACCGAAGGGGGGACAGGACAGTATGGCTACACCTTC
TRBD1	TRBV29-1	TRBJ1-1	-	CSGGTGWDTEAFF	TGCAGCGGGGGGACAGGGTGGGATACTGAAGCTTTCTTT
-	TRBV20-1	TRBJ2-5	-	CSARIGEAQYF	TGCAGTGCTAGAATCGGGGAGGCCCAGTACTTC
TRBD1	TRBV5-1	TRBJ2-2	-	CASSFAGQATGELFF	TGCGCCAGCAGCTTTGCAGGACAGGCCACCGGGGAGCTGTTTTTT
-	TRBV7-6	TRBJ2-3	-	CASSLNERTDTQYF	TGTGCTAGCAGCTTAAACGAGCGGACAGATACGCAGTATTTT
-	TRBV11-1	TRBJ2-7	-	CASTLDGLREQYF	TGTGCCAGCACCCTGGACGGATTACGGGAGCAGTACTTC
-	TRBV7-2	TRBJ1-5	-	CASSFARGNQPQHF	TGTGCCAGCAGCTTCGCCCGTGGCAATCAGCCCCAGCATTTT